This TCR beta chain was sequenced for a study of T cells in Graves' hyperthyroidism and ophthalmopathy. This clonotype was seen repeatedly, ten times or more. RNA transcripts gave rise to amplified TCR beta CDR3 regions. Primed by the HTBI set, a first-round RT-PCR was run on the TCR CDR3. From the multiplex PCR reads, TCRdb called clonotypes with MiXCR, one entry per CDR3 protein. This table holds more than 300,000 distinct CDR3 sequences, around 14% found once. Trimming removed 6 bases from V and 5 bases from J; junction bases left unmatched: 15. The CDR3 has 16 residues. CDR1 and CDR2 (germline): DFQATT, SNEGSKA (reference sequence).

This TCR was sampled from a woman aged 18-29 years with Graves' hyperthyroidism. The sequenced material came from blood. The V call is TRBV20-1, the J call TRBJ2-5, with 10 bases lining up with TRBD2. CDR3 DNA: TGCAGTGCCCGGGGACTAGCGTCCCTCTGGGGTGAGACCCAGTACTTC. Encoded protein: CSARGLASLWGETQYF.